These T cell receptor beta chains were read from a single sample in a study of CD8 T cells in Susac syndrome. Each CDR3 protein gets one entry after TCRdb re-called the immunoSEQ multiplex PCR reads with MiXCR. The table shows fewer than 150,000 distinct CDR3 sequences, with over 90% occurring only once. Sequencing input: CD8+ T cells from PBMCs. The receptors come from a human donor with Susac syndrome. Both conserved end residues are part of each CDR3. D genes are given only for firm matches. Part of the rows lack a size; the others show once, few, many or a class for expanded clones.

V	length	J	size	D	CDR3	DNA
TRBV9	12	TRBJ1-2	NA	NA	CASSDPWRGYTF	TGTGCCAGCAGCGACCCATGGCGAGGCTACACCTTC
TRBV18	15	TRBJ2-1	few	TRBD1	CASSPPGQGYNEQFF	TGTGCCAGCTCACCCCCGGGACAGGGCTACAATGAGCAGTTCTTC
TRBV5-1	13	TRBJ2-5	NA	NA	CASSLDIQETQYF	TGCGCCAGCAGCTTGGACATCCAAGAGACCCAGTACTTC
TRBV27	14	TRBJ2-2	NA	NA	CASLSGAGTGELFF	TGTGCCAGCCTTTCAGGGGCGGGCACCGGGGAGCTGTTTTTT
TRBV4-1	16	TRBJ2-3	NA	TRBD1	CASSHHTGTGGDTQYF	TGCGCCAGCAGCCACCACACCGGGACAGGGGGAGATACGCAGTATTTT
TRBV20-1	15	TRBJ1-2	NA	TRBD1	CSVVPPTGADYGYTF	TGCAGTGTGGTTCCCCCAACAGGGGCGGACTATGGCTACACCTTC
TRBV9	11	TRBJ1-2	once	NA	CASSAPRGTTF	TGTGCCAGCAGCGCCCCCCGGGGCACCACCTTC
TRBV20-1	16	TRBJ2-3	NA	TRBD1	CSARGGTGTSTDTQYF	TGCAGTGCTAGGGGCGGGACAGGGACTAGCACAGATACGCAGTATTTT
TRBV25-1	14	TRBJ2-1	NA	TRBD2	CASSHSGGYNEQFF	TGTGCCAGCAGTCACTCGGGGGGCTACAATGAGCAGTTCTTC
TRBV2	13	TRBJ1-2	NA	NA	CASWDGDGYGYTF	TGTGCCAGCTGGGACGGGGACGGCTATGGCTACACCTTC
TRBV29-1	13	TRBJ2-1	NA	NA	CSVVGGLQGEQFF	TGCAGCGTTGTAGGAGGACTGCAGGGAGAGCAGTTCTTC
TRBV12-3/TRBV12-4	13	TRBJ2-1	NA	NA	CASSFTRNNEQFF	TGTGCCAGCAGTTTTACTAGAAACAATGAGCAGTTCTTC
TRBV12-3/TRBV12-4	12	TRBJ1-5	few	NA	CASREGNQPQHF	TGTGCCAGCAGGGAGGGTAATCAGCCCCAGCATTTT
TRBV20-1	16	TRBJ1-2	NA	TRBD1	CSALVPDRGQVYGYTF	TGCAGTGCCCTAGTTCCCGACAGGGGGCAAGTCTATGGCTACACCTTC
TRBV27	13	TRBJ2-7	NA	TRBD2	CASSGRYSYEQYF	TGTGCCAGCAGCGGGAGGTACTCCTACGAGCAGTACTTC
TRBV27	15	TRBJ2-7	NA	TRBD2	CASSFITSGTYEQYF	TGTGCCAGCAGTTTTATAACTAGCGGGACCTACGAGCAGTACTTC
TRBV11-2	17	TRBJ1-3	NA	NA	CASSPRRSQHSGNTIYF	TGTGCCAGCAGCCCCCGCCGGAGTCAGCACTCTGGAAACACCATATATTTT
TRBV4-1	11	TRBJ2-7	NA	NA	CASSQTDEQYF	TGCGCCAGCAGCCAAACAGACGAGCAGTACTTC
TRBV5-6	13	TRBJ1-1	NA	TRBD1	CASRGTGTPEAFF	TGTGCCAGCAGGGGGACAGGGACCCCTGAAGCTTTCTTT
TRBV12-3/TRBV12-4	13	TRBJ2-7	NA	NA	CASSFNRAYEQYF	TGTGCCAGCAGTTTTAACAGGGCCTACGAGCAGTACTTC